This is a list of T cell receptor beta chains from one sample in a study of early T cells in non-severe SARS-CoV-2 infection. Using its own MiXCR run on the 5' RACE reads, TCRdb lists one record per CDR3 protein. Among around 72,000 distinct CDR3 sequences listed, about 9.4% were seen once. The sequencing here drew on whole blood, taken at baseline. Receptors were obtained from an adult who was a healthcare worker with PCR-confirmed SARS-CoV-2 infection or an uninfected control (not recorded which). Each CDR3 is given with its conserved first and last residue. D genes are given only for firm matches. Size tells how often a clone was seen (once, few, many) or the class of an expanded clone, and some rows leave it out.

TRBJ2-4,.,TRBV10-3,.,TGTGCCATCAGTGGGACCCCCAACATTCAGTACTTC,CAISGTPNIQYF
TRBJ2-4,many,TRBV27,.,TGTGCCAGCAGTCCCCTGCTACGAAACATTCAGTACTTC,CASSPLLRNIQYF
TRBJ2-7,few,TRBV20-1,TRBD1,TGCAGTGCCATGACAGGGGAATTGGGCGAGCAGTACTTC,CSAMTGELGEQYF
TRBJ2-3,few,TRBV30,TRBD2,TGTGCCTGGAGTTCAGGACTAGCCGGTTCAGATACGCAGTATTTT,CAWSSGLAGSDTQYF
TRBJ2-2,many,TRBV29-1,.,TGCAGCGCCGACATGGGCTACACCGGGGAGCTGTTTTTT,CSADMGYTGELFF
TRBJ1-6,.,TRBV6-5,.,TGTGCCAGCAGTTACATCCGGAGGGGCGGTTCACCCCTCCACTTT,CASSYIRRGGSPLHF
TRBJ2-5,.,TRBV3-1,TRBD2,TGTGCCAGCAGCCAAGCCAGGGGCGGGGGGGAGACCCAGTACTTC,CASSQARGGGETQYF
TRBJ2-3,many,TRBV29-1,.,TGCAGCGTCCACATCCGGACCAATCCGCAGTATTTT,CSVHIRTNPQYF
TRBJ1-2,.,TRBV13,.,TGTGCCAGCAGCCCCCGGGTGGCGGGGGCCGCAGATGGCTACACCTTC,CASSPRVAGAADGYTF
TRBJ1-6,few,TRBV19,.,TGTGCCAGTAGTTACTCCGGGACACCCCTCCACTTT,CASSYSGTPLHF
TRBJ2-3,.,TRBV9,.,TGTGCCAGCAGCGCCACCCTCACTCTTTCGGCGGTAAGGGGGACAGATACGCAGTATTTT,CASSATLTLSAVRGTDTQYF
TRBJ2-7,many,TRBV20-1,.,TGCAGTGCTAGAGATGGGCAGACCCTCTACGAGCAGTACTTC,CSARDGQTLYEQYF
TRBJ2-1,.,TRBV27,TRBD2,TGTGCCAGCAGTCAGACTAGCGTCAGCTCCTACAATGAGCAGTTCTTC,CASSQTSVSSYNEQFF
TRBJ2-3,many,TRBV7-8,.,TGTGCCAGCAGCCCTCTCAGTGATACGCAGTATTTT,CASSPLSDTQYF
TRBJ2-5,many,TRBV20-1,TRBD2,TGCAGTGCTACGCCCAGTCAGGGACTAGTGGGACAAGAGACCCAGTACTTC,CSATPSQGLVGQETQYF
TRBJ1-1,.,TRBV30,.,TGTGCCTGGTCCCAGATGGGTAACACTGAAGCTTTCTTT,CAWSQMGNTEAFF
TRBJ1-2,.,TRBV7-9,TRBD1,TGTGCCAGCAGCCTCGGACAGGGACGGAATGGCTACACCTTC,CASSLGQGRNGYTF
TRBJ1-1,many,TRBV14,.,TGTGCCAGCAGCCGTACGACCTGGAACACTGAAGCTTTCTTT,CASSRTTWNTEAFF
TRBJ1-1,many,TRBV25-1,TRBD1,TGTGCCAGCAGTCCGCGGACAGGGATGAACACTGAAGCTTTCTTT,CASSPRTGMNTEAFF
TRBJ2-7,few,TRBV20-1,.,TGCAGTGCTAAGGGGAACTCCTACGAGCAGTACTTC,CSAKGNSYEQYF
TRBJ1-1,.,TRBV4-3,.,TGCGCCAGCAGCCAACACCGAGCGAACACTGAAGCTTTCTTT,CASSQHRANTEAFF
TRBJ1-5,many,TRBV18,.,TGTGCCAGCTCACCGGAGGGAGGGAATCAGCCCCAGCATTTT,CASSPEGGNQPQHF
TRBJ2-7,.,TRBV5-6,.,TGTGCCAGCACCGGGACATACCCCTACGAGCAGTACTTC,CASTGTYPYEQYF
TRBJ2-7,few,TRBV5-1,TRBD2,TGCGCCAGCAGCCTAGCGGCGGTGAAACCCTACGAGCAGTACTTC,CASSLAAVKPYEQYF
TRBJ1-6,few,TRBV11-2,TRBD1,TGTGCCAGCAGCTCCGACAGGGGGAGTTCACCCCTCCACTTT,CASSSDRGSSPLHF
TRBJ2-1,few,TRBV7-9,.,TGTGCCAGCAATCAGGGGCAGGGCAATGAGCAGTTCTTC,CASNQGQGNEQFF
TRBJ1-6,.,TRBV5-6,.,TGTGCCAGCAGCCCAGGGGCAGCCCCCAGTTCACCCCTCCACTTT,CASSPGAAPSSPLHF
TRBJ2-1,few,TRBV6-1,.,TGTGCCAGCAGCGTTGGGTCAAAGGGCTACAATGAGCAGTTCTTC,CASSVGSKGYNEQFF
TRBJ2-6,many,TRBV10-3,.,TGTGCCATCAGTGGGGTCCGCTCTGGGGCCAACGTCCTGACTTTC,CAISGVRSGANVLTF
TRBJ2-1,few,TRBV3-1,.,TGTGCCAGCAGCCCGAACAGGGAGTTGATGCGTAAGGAGTTCTTC,CASSPNRELMRKEFF
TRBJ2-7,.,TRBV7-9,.,TGTGCCAGCAGCTTTTCCGCTTACGAGCAGTACTTC,CASSFSAYEQYF
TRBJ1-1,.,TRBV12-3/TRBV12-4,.,TGTGCCAGCCATCTCAGGGGACTGAACACTGAAGCTTTCTTT,CASHLRGLNTEAFF
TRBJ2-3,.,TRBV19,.,TGTGCCAGTAGCACCGCGGGGAGGACAGATACGCAGTATTTT,CASSTAGRTDTQYF
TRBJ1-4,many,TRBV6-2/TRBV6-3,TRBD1,TGTGCCAGCCGCGGGACAGCTAATGAAAAACTGTTTTTT,CASRGTANEKLFF
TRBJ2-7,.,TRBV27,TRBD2,TGTGCCAGCAGTCGGGGGGGGCTCGACGAGCAGTACTTC,CASSRGGLDEQYF
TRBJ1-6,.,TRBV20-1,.,TGCAGTGCTAGTATGGGGCGCTCCTATAATTCACCCCTCCACTTT,CSASMGRSYNSPLHF
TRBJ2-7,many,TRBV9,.,TGTGCCAGCAGCGTAGCGGGTGGCGCCTTTACATCCGAGCAGTACTTC,CASSVAGGAFTSEQYF
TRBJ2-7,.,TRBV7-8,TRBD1,TGTGCCAGCAGCGCCGGACAGGGTTTCTCCTACGAGCAGTACTTC,CASSAGQGFSYEQYF
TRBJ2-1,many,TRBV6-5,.,TGTGCCAGCAGTCCCCCCGGCAGTTACCTAGTTGAGCAGTTCTTC,CASSPPGSYLVEQFF
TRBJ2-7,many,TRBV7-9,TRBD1,TGTGCCAGCAGCTTAGCAGGGGGCTTAGGTTACGAGCAGTACTTC,CASSLAGGLGYEQYF
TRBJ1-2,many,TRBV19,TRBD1,TGTGCCAGTAGCCAACCCATAGGGACAGGGGTGGGCTACACCTTC,CASSQPIGTGVGYTF
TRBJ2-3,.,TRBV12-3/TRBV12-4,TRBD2,TGTGCCAGCAGCTCCCGGACTAGCGGGGGGCGGGATACGCAGTATTTT,CASSSRTSGGRDTQYF
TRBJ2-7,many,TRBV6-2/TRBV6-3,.,TGTGCCAGCAGCCCAGACTCGTTGGGGCAGTACTTC,CASSPDSLGQYF
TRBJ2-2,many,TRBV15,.,TGTGCCACCAGCAGAGATAACGGCGGGGAGCTGTTTTTT,CATSRDNGGELFF
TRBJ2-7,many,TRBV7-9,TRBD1,TGTGCCAGCAGCTTAGCTCCCAGGGGGCTTGGGGAGCAGTACTTC,CASSLAPRGLGEQYF
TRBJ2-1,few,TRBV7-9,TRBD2,TGTGCCAGCAGCTTGTTAAGCGGGGGGGCCTACAATGAGCAGTTCTTC,CASSLLSGGAYNEQFF
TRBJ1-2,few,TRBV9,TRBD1,TGTGCCAGCAGCGGACAGGGGAAACTTTATGGCTACACCTTC,CASSGQGKLYGYTF
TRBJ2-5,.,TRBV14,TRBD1,TGTGCCAGCAGCCAAGAACGGACAGGGGGGCGAGAGACCCAGTACTTC,CASSQERTGGRETQYF
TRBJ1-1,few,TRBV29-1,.,TGCAGCGTTGAGGCGAACACTGAAGCTTTCTTT,CSVEANTEAFF
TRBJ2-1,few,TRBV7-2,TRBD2,TGTGCCAGCAGCTTCATGACTAGCGGACAGTTCTTC,CASSFMTSGQFF
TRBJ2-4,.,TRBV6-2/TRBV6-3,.,TGTGCCAGCAGTGGCACCGGGACCGTAAACATTCAGTACTTC,CASSGTGTVNIQYF
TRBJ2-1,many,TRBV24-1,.,TGTGCCACCCGAGCAGGGGGGGCCTACAATGAGCAGTTCTTC,CATRAGGAYNEQFF
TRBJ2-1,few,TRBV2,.,TGTGCCAGTGCCCCGGCAGTAAACAATGAGCAGTTCTTC,CASAPAVNNEQFF
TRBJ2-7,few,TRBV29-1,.,TGCAGCGTTGCGTCCGGGACTTACCAAGAAAGCGAGCAGTACTTC,CSVASGTYQESEQYF
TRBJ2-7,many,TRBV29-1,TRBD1,TGCAGCGTTGTTGCAGGGGGCTACGAGCAGTACTTC,CSVVAGGYEQYF
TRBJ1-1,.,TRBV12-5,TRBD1,TGTGCTAGTGGTTCCGACAGGGGGCTGAACACTGAAGCTTTCTTT,CASGSDRGLNTEAFF
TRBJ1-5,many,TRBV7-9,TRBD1,TGTGCCAGCAGCCGTGAGACAGGGAATCAGCCCCAGCATTTT,CASSRETGNQPQHF
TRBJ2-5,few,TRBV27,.,TGTGCCAGCAACCCCGCGGGCCAAGAGACCCAGTACTTC,CASNPAGQETQYF
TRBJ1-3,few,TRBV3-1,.,TGTGCCAGCAGCCAAGTCGTGAGCTCTGGAAACACCATATATTTT,CASSQVVSSGNTIYF
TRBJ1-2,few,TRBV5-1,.,TGCGCCAGCAACCTCCTCTCGGGGGCGACGTATGGCTACACCTTC,CASNLLSGATYGYTF